Listed here are 5 T cell receptor beta chains from one sample, sequenced in a study of OX40 agonist ivuxolimab in advanced cancers. Method: immunoSEQ multiplex PCR; TCRdb's copy keeps in-frame clones and lacks some. The sample lists about 83,000 clones, around 80% occurring once. Sequences were derived from CD4+ or CD8+ T cells sorted from blood, sampled in a trial of the OX40 agonist ivuxolimab. The receptors come from an adult with an advanced solid tumor such as melanoma, head and neck, liver or kidney cancer.

The rearrangement links TRBV7-9 to TRBJ2-2, with D unresolved. Germline CDR1 and CDR2: SEHNR and FQNEAQ (reference sequence). V lost 4 bases and J lost 1, with 7 bases in between. The CDR3 length is 14 residues. CDR3 sequence reads: CASSSGWNTGELFF. CDR3 DNA: TGTGCCAGCAGCTCAGGATGGAACACCGGGGAGCTGTTTTTT.

V gene TRBV28 combines with J gene TRBJ1-5; 7 bases are a match to TRBD1. The junction had 12 bases not matched to a gene; V was cut back by 7 bases and J by 3 bases. The CDR3 length is 16 residues. Germline V gene lookup returns CDR1 MDHEN and CDR2 SYDVKM. Written as DNA, the CDR3 is TGTGCCAGCACCTCATCGCGGACAGGCAACAATCAGCCCCAGCATTTT. It yields the protein CASTSSRTGNNQPQHF.

This clone was counted a few times. The genes are TRBV28 and TRBJ1-2; 8 bases match TRBD1. The CDR3 loop spans 15 amino acids. Trimming removed 6 bases from V and 3 bases from J; junction bases left unmatched: 9. Germline loops: CDR1 MDHEN, CDR2 SYDVKM. Here the CDR3 DNA reads TGTGCCAGCAGGCTACAGGGGGACCGGGACTATGGCTACACCTTC. This gives the protein CASRLQGDRDYGYTF.

This chain connects TRBV6-1 to TRBJ2-6; the D is unclear. Trimming removed 8 bases at V and 2 bases at J, with 7 bases between. Germline-derived CDR1 and CDR2 are MNHNS and SASEGT. The length of the CDR3 is 13 residues. CDR3 DNA: TGTGCCAGCCCTCCCCCTGGGGCCAACGTCCTGACTTTC. As protein: CASPPPGANVLTF.

The gene calls are TRBV29-1 and TRBJ2-3; 9 bases are shared with TRBD2. V was clipped by 5 bases and J by 4 bases; unmatched bases: 10. CDR1 is SQVTM and CDR2 is ANQGSEA in the germline V gene. This CDR3 is built from 15 residues. The CDR3 nucleotides are TGCAGCGTTTGTTTGGCGGGGGGGCCGTCAGATACGCAGTATTTT. Amino acid sequence: CSVCLAGGPSDTQYF.